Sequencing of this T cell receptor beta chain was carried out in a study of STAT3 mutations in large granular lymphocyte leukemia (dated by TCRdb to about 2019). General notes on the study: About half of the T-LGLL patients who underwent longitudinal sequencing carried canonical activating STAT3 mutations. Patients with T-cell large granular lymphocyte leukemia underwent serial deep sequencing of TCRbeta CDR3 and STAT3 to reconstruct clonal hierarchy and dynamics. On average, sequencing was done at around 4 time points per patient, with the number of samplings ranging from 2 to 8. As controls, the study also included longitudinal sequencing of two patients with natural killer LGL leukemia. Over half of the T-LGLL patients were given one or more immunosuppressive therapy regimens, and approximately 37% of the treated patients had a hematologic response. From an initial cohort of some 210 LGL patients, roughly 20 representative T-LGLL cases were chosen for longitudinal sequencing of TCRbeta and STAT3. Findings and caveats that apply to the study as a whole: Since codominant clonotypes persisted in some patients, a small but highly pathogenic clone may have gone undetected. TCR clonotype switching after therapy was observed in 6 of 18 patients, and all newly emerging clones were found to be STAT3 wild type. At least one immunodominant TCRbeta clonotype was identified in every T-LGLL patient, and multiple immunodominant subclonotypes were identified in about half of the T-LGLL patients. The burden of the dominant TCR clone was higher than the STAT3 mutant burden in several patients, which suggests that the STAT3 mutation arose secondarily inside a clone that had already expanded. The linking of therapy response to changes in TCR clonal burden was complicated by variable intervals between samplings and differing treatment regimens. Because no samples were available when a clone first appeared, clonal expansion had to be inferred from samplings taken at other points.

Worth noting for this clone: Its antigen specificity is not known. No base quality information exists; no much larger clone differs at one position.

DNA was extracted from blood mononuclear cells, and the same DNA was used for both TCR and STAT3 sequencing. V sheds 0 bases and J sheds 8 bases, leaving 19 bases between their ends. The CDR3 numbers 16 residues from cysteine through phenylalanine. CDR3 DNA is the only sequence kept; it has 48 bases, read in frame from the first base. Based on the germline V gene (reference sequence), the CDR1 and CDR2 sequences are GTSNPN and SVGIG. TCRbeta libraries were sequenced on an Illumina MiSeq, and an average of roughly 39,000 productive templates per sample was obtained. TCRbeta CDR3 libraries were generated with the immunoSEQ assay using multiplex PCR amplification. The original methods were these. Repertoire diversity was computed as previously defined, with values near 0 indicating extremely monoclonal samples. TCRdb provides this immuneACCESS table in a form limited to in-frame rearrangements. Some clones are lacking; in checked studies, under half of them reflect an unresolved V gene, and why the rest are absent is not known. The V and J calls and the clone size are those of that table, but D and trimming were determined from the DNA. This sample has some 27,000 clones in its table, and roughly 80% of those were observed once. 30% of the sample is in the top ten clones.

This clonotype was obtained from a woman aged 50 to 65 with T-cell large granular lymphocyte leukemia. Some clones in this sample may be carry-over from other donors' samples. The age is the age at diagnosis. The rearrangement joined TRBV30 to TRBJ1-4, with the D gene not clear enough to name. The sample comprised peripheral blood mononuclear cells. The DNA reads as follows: TGTGCCTGGAGTGTGTTCGGCCCGACATTGGGGGAAAAACTGTTTTTT. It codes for CAWSVFGPTLGEKLFF.